The rows below give T cell receptor beta chains drawn from one sample of a study of T-cell memory formation after mild COVID-19. TCRdb redid the calling of the 5' RACE reads with MiXCR, one entry per CDR3 protein. The sample has hundreds of thousands of distinct CDR3 sequences, 16% seen once. The sequencing input was PBMCs or a T cell subset sorted from them (not recorded which). These receptors all come from a man younger than 30 who had mild COVID-19 (a few samples of this study predate the infection). Cell type and time point are not known. CDR3s include the opening cysteine and the closing phenylalanine or tryptophan. D genes are given only for firm matches. Some rows have no size entry. The others give once, few or many, or a class for an expanded clone.

J gene	clone size	V gene	D gene	CDR3 protein	CDR3 DNA
TRBJ1-2	few	TRBV4-2	-	CASSASDGGNYGYTF	TGTGCCAGCAGCGCTTCGGACGGTGGAAACTATGGCTACACCTTC
TRBJ2-2	-	TRBV20-1	TRBD1	CSASTGWDRDTGELFF	TGCAGTGCCTCCACGGGCTGGGACAGGGACACCGGGGAGCTGTTTTTT
TRBJ2-7	few	TRBV11-2	-	CASSSQGSYEQYF	TGTGCCAGCAGCTCGCAGGGATCCTACGAGCAGTACTTC
TRBJ2-3	-	TRBV4-3	TRBD1	CASSQTGAISTDTQYF	TGCGCCAGCAGCCAGACAGGGGCTATTAGCACAGATACGCAGTATTTT
TRBJ2-5	few	TRBV7-9	-	CASSRAQRETQYF	TGTGCCAGCAGCCGGGCCCAAAGAGAGACCCAGTACTTC
TRBJ1-1	-	TRBV18	TRBD1	CASSQREGAWTEAFF	TGTGCCAGCTCCCAAAGGGAGGGGGCGTGGACTGAAGCTTTCTTT
TRBJ2-2	many	TRBV20-1	-	CSARGNTRSNTGELFF	TGCAGTGCTAGAGGAAATACTCGGTCGAACACCGGGGAGCTGTTTTTT
TRBJ2-3	few	TRBV29-1	-	CSVEAGGAGDTQYF	TGCAGCGTTGAAGCTGGGGGTGCTGGAGATACGCAGTATTTT
TRBJ2-4	-	TRBV9	-	CASSVGGTKNIQYF	TGTGCCAGCAGCGTGGGAGGAACCAAAAACATTCAGTACTTC
TRBJ1-1	-	TRBV6-2/TRBV6-3	-	CASRPDGGRNTEAFF	TGTGCCAGCAGGCCGGACGGGGGACGAAACACTGAAGCTTTCTTT
TRBJ1-1	-	TRBV5-1	TRBD1	CASSLNTGEYLNTEAFF	TGCGCCAGCAGCTTGAATACAGGGGAATACTTGAACACTGAAGCTTTCTTT
TRBJ1-1	few	TRBV6-2/TRBV6-3	TRBD1	CASTRTQGVSEAFF	TGTGCCAGCACCCGCACGCAGGGGGTCTCTGAAGCTTTCTTT
TRBJ2-7	-	TRBV4-1	-	CASSQEPTAYEQYF	TGCGCCAGCAGCCAAGAACCGACAGCCTACGAGCAGTACTTC
TRBJ1-2	-	TRBV6-1	-	CASSESRERGYTF	TGTGCCAGCAGTGAATCGCGGGAGCGTGGCTACACCTTC
TRBJ2-1	-	TRBV19	-	CASSSRRATGYNEQFF	TGTGCCAGTAGTTCGCGGAGGGCGACAGGGTACAATGAGCAGTTCTTC
TRBJ2-1	-	TRBV4-3	-	CASSKTVRDEQFF	TGCGCCAGCAGCAAGACGGTACGCGATGAGCAGTTCTTC
TRBJ1-5	-	TRBV9	-	CASSVGQGGDQPQHF	TGTGCCAGCAGCGTAGGTCAAGGGGGAGATCAGCCCCAGCATTTT
TRBJ2-1	-	TRBV12-3/TRBV12-4	TRBD1	CASSFSGQYNEQFF	TGTGCCAGCAGTTTTTCGGGACAGTACAATGAGCAGTTCTTC
TRBJ2-5	few	TRBV5-1	TRBD1	CASLAGTGQETQYF	TGCGCCAGCCTTGCTGGGACAGGGCAAGAGACCCAGTACTTC
TRBJ2-1	few	TRBV11-1	-	CASSLAPNPRYNEQFF	TGTGCCAGCAGCTTAGCCCCCAATCCACGCTACAATGAGCAGTTCTTC
TRBJ2-5	-	TRBV7-8	-	CASSGGAGDQYQETQYF	TGTGCCAGCAGCGGGGGGGCGGGGGATCAGTACCAAGAGACCCAGTACTTC
TRBJ1-2	few	TRBV2	-	CASRKGIFNYGYTF	TGTGCCAGTCGGAAGGGGATTTTCAACTATGGCTACACCTTC
TRBJ1-5	-	TRBV6-2/TRBV6-3	-	CASSQEGHLYQPQHF	TGTGCCAGCAGCCAAGAGGGACACCTTTATCAGCCCCAGCATTTT
TRBJ2-7	few	TRBV4-1	TRBD1	CASSQAPGTGVEEQYF	TGCGCCAGCAGCCAAGCGCCGGGGACAGGGGTAGAAGAGCAGTACTTC
TRBJ2-5	-	TRBV5-1	TRBD2	CASSTGTSGGAFETQYF	TGCGCCAGCAGCACCGGGACTAGCGGGGGGGCATTTGAGACCCAGTACTTC
TRBJ2-1	many	TRBV19	TRBD2	CASSKTSGSYNEQFF	TGTGCCAGTAGTAAGACTAGCGGCTCCTACAATGAGCAGTTCTTC
TRBJ2-1	-	TRBV5-1	-	CASSNPLSSYNEQFF	TGCGCCAGCAGCAACCCCTTGAGCTCCTACAATGAGCAGTTCTTC
TRBJ1-1	few	TRBV12-3/TRBV12-4	-	CASSFYASTEAFF	TGTGCCAGCAGTTTCTACGCGAGTACTGAAGCTTTCTTT
TRBJ1-4	few	TRBV5-1	-	CASSLLSRDEKLFF	TGCGCCAGCAGCTTGCTTTCCCGAGATGAAAAACTGTTTTTT
TRBJ2-7	few	TRBV7-9	-	CASSHAGGHYEQYF	TGTGCCAGCAGCCACGCTGGGGGCCACTACGAGCAGTACTTC
TRBJ1-2	-	TRBV7-2	-	CASSLVVQGGYTF	TGTGCCAGCAGCTTAGTGGTACAGGGAGGCTACACCTTC